This TCR beta chain was identified in a study of blood T cells in healthy people across ages. Broader study findings: Higher diversity and more naive CD4+ cells were features of long-lived donors, compared to aged donors.

Germline assignment: CDR1 MRHNA and CDR2 SNTAGT. CDR3 length: 8 residues. Per individual sample, total RNA of at least 5 micrograms was extracted. Regarding this clonotype: The antigen is not known.

Primed by a sample-barcoded 5' primer and a J-beta primer mix, a second PCR proceeded for about 6 to 12 cycles. MiXCR was run by TCRdb on the 5' RACE reads, yielding one entry per CDR3 protein. Among over 500,000 distinct CDR3 sequences, 52% were seen once, and the ten largest hold about 14%. This TCR was sampled from a woman older than 75 in good health. This chain joins TRBV6-4 and TRBJ2-4; D ambiguous. Sequenced material: blood. The CDR3 DNA follows: TGTCCGCATCGGAGCCGGTACTTC. It translates to CPHRSRYF.